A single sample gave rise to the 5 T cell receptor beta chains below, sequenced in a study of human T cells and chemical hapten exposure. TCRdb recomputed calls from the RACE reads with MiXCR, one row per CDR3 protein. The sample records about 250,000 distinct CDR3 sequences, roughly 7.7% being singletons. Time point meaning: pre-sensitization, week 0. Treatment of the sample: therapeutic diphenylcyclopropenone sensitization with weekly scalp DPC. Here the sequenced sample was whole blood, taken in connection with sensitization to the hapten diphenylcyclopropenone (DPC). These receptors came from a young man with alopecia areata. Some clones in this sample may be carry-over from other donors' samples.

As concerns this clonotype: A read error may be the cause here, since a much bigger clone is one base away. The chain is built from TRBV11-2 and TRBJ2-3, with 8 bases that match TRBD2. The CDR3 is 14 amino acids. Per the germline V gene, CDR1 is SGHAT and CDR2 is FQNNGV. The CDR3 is CAGSLVGGADTQYF. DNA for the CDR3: TGTGCCGGCAGCTTAGTCGGGGGGGCGGATACGCAGTATTTT.

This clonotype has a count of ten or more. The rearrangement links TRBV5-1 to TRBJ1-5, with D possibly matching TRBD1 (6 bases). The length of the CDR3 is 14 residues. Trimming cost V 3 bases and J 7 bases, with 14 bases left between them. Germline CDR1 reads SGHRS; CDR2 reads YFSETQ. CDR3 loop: CASSSTGGQQPQHF. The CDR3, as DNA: TGCGCCAGCAGCTCGACAGGAGGGCAGCAGCCCCAGCATTTT.

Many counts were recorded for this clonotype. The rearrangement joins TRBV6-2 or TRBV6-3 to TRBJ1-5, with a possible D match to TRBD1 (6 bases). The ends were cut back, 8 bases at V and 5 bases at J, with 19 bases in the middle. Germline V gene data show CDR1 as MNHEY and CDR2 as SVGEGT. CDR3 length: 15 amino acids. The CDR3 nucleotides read TGTGCCAGCCAGAATGGGGGCGATGGGGATCAGCCCCAGCATTTT. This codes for CASQNGGDGDQPQHF.

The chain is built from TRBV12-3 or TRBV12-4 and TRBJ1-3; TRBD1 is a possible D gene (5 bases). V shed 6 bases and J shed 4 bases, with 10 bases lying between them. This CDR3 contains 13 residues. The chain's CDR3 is CASSKQDGNTIYF. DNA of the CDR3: TGTGCCAGCAGCAAACAGGACGGAAACACCATATATTTT.

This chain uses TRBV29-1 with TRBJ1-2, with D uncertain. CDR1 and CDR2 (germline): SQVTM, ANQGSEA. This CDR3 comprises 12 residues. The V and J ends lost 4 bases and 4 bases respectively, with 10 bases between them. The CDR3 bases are TGCAGCGTTGGAATCGGATCCTATGGCTACACCTTC. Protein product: CSVGIGSYGYTF.